The rows below give T cell receptor beta chains drawn from one sample of a study of radiotherapy plus CTLA-4 blockade in lung cancer. Assay: immunoSEQ multiplex PCR; the TCRdb copy retains only in-frame clones and omits some. The table has around 85,000 clones, 86% seen once; the top ten hold 2% to 2.5%. This sample comprised peripheral blood, obtained from a patient treated with radiotherapy plus ipilimumab. The receptors shown here come from a human donor with non-small cell lung cancer who had a partial response to radiotherapy plus ipilimumab. CDR3s include the opening cysteine and the closing phenylalanine or tryptophan. A D gene is named only where the DNA matches it firmly. The size entry is marked missing in some rows and otherwise reads once, few, many or a size class.

v_call	j_call	d_call	clone_size	cdr3_aa	cdr3_nt
TRBV2	TRBJ1-2	NA	NA	CASSESENYGYTF	TGTGCCAGCAGTGAATCGGAGAACTATGGCTACACCTTC
TRBV7-2	TRBJ1-3	NA	once	CASSARGGGNTIYF	TGTGCCAGCAGCGCGCGGGGGGGTGGAAACACCATATATTTT
TRBV18	TRBJ2-7	TRBD2	NA	CASSPGLAGNYEQYF	TGTGCCAGCTCACCGGGACTAGCGGGAAACTACGAGCAGTACTTC
TRBV7-3	TRBJ1-6	NA	once	CASSLTRESPLHF	TGTGCCAGCAGCTTAACCCGGGAATCACCCCTCCACTTT
TRBV30	TRBJ2-7	TRBD1	NA	CAWNRQGRDEQYF	TGTGCCTGGAACCGACAGGGGCGGGACGAGCAGTACTTC
TRBV28	TRBJ1-1	NA	NA	CASSLGEGRAFF	TGTGCCAGCAGTTTAGGGGAGGGTCGGGCTTTCTTT
TRBV11-2	TRBJ2-3	TRBD2	NA	CASSLQLAGSTDTQYF	TGTGCCAGCAGCTTACAGCTAGCGGGTAGCACAGATACGCAGTATTTT
TRBV29-1	TRBJ2-3	TRBD2	once	CSVEDRIGRGTDTQYF	TGCAGCGTTGAAGATCGGATCGGGAGGGGCACAGATACGCAGTATTTT
TRBV6-1	TRBJ1-1	NA	NA	CASSLWGAEAFF	TGTGCCAGCAGTTTATGGGGGGCTGAAGCTTTCTTT
TRBV6-1	TRBJ1-5	NA	NA	CASSFRRGHQPQHF	TGTGCCAGCAGTTTCCGGCGGGGTCATCAGCCCCAGCATTTT
TRBV5-1	TRBJ1-1	NA	NA	CASSLGGLTEAFF	TGCGCCAGCAGCTTAGGCGGACTGACTGAAGCTTTCTTT
TRBV5-4	TRBJ2-1	TRBD2	NA	CASYPAGGSGVTREQFF	TGTGCCAGCTACCCCGCCGGGGGTAGCGGGGTAACCCGGGAGCAGTTCTTC
TRBV4-1	TRBJ2-1	TRBD2	NA	CASSPGLATLSRFF	TGCGCCAGCAGCCCCGGACTAGCAACTCTCTCCCGGTTCTTC
TRBV27	TRBJ2-3	NA	NA	CASSLTGSEDTQYF	TGTGCCAGCAGTTTAACGGGGTCTGAAGATACGCAGTATTTT
TRBV11-3	TRBJ2-3	NA	NA	CASGGPGLDTQYF	TGTGCCAGCGGGGGACCGGGACTGGATACGCAGTATTTT
TRBV6-1	TRBJ1-5	NA	NA	CASSTQQNQPQHF	TGTGCCAGCAGTACGCAACAAAATCAGCCCCAGCATTTT